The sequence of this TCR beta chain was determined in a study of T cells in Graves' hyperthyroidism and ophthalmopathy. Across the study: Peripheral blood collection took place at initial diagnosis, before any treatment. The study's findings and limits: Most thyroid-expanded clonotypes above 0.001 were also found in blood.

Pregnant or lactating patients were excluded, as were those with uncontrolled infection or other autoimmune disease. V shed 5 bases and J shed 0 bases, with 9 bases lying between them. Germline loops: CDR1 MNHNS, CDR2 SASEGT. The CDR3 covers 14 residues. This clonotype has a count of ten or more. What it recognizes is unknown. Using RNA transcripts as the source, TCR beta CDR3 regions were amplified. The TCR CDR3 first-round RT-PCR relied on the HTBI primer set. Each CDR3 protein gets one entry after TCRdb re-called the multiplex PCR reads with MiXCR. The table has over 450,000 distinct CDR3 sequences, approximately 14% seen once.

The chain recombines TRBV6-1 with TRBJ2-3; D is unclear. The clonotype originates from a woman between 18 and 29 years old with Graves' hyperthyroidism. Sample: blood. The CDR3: CASSYSPSTDTQYF. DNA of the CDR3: TGTGCCAGCAGTTATTCTCCCAGCACAGATACGCAGTATTTT.